This TCR beta chain stems from a study of shared clonotypes between healthy human individuals. Study observations and caveats: Compared with clonotypes that all four donors shared, non-shared clonotypes had lower generation probabilities. Genetic and exposure-history diversity was limited by the small donor number.

On this clone itself: Its specificity is not known.

CDR1 and CDR2 (germline): SEHNR, FQNEAQ (reference sequence). CDR3 length: 14 residues. The V end lost 5 bases, the J end lost 2 bases, and 12 bases lay between the germline ends. Sequencing was performed with immunoSEQ multiplex PCR; in TCRdb, only in-frame clones are kept and a portion is missing. Among fewer than 350,000 clones listed, roughly 91% were seen once. The sequencing input was memory CD8+ T cells sorted from blood. Subset given: CD45RO+ cells pooled with CCR7-negative TemRA cells. The V call is TRBV7-9, the J call TRBJ2-5; no firm D call. The origin of this receptor is a man aged 18 to 29 in good health. In DNA, the CDR3 is TGTGCCAGCAGCCAACTCGAACTTCAAGAGACCCAGTACTTC. Amino acid sequence: CASSQLELQETQYF. The full variable domain, rest sourced from reference TRBV7-9 and TRBJ2-5, is DTGVSQNPRHKITKRGQNVTFRCDPISEHNRLYWYRQTLGQGPEFLTYFQNEAQLEKSRLLSDRFSAERPKGSFSTLEIQRTEQGDSAMYLCASSQLELQETQYFGPGTRLLVL.